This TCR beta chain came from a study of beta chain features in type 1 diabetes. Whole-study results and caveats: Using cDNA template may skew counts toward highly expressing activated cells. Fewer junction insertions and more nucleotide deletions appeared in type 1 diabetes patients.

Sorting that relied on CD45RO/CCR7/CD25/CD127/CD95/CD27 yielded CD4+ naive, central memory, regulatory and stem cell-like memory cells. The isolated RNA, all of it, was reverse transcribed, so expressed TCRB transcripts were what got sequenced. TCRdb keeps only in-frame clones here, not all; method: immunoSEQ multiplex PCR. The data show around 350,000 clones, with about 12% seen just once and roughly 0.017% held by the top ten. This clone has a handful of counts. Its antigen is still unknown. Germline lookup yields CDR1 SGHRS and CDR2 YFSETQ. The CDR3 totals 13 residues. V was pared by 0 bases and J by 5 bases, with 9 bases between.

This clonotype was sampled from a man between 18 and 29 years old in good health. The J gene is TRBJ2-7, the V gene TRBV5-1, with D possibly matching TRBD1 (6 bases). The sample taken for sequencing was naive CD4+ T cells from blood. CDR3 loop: CASSLDTGHEQYF. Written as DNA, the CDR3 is TGCGCCAGCAGCTTGGACACAGGGCACGAGCAGTACTTC.